Sequencing of this TCR beta chain was carried out in a study of response to subunit inactivated influenza vaccine. Study conclusions and caveats: Only a handful of new T cells, the authors suggested, are recruited with each seasonal influenza vaccination.

TCRdb itself ran the RT-PCR reads through MiXCR, one entry per CDR3 protein. The data contain about 800,000 distinct CDR3 sequences, about 20% of them seen just once; the ten biggest clones take up roughly a tenth. This clonotype was detected a few times. Its target is not known. Trimming at V came to 0 bases and at J to 5 bases, leaving 7 bases not matched to a gene. Germline V gives CDR1 LNHNV, CDR2 YYDKDF (reference sequence). The CDR3 is 17 amino acids. The source was PBMCs from blood, collected roughly 5 days after vaccination. The chain uses TRBV15 and TRBJ2-1; TRBD2 matches at 10 bases. The TCR originated in a man aged 45 to 65 who received an inactivated influenza vaccine. The CDR3 spells CATSRDATSGTDNEQFF. CDR3 sequence (DNA): TGTGCCACCAGCAGAGATGCCACTAGCGGGACAGACAATGAGCAGTTCTTC.